Only a few counts were recorded for the clone carrying this T cell receptor (beta chain). Antigen specificity is unknown. A second PCR, run for about 7 to 11 cycles, used a sample-barcoded 5' primer plus a J-beta primer mix. TCRdb itself ran the 5' RACE reads through MiXCR, one entry per CDR3 protein. The table records about 2 million distinct CDR3 sequences, 49% of them present only once. There are 14 residues in the CDR3. The germline V gene encodes CDR1 DFQATT and CDR2 SNEGSKA (reference sequence). Trimming shortened V by 0 bases and J by 2 bases, and 11 bases separated the two germline ends. The sample comes from a study of blood T cells in healthy people across ages. Study-wide findings and caveats: Diversity estimates from one million T cells were considered underestimates.

This sequence originates from a woman aged 40 to 49 in good health. The chain joins TRBV20-1 to TRBJ2-7, with D uncertain. Sequenced: blood. The CDR3 loop is CSARDSRNPYEQYF. The CDR3 DNA reads TGCAGTGCTAGAGATTCGAGGAACCCCTACGAGCAGTACTTC.